This is a list of T cell receptor beta chains from one sample in a study of blood T cell repertoires in COVID-19. Some clones are missing from TCRdb's copy, which holds only in-frame ones; the method was immunoSEQ multiplex PCR. The sample lists about 200,000 clones, roughly 83% occurring once. Sequenced sample: PBMCs or T cells enriched from blood (not recorded which). The origin of the receptors is a middle-aged man with acute COVID-19. CDR3s include the opening cysteine and the closing phenylalanine or tryptophan. A D gene is named only where the DNA matches it firmly. Where a row states a size, it is once, few, many or the class of an expanded clone; other rows omit it.

j_call v_call d_call cdr3_length clone_size cdr3_nt cdr3_aa
TRBJ1-5 TRBV5-1 - 17 - TGCGCCAGCAGCTTGAGTGGCAGGGGACCCTTGAATCAGCCCCAGCATTTT CASSLSGRGPLNQPQHF
TRBJ2-5 TRBV5-1 TRBD2 15 - TGCGCCAGCTCTGAGGGAATAGCGGGAGTGGAGACCCAGTACTTC CASSEGIAGVETQYF
TRBJ1-1 TRBV30 - 11 - TGTGCCTGGGAACAGGGAGCTGAAGCTTTCTTT CAWEQGAEAFF
TRBJ2-3 TRBV7-3 TRBD2 18 - TGTGCCAGCAGCTTAAAAAGCGGGAGTGTTCATGGGACAGATACGCAGTATTTT CASSLKSGSVHGTDTQYF
TRBJ2-1 TRBV3-1/TRBV3-2 TRBD2 16 few TGTGCCAGCAGCCGGAGTAGCGGGAGAGTTTACAATGAGCAGTTCTTC CASSRSSGRVYNEQFF
TRBJ2-1 TRBV6-1 - 14 - TGTGCCAGCAGTGACGGGACACTTCACAATGAGCAGTTCTTC CASSDGTLHNEQFF
TRBJ2-7 TRBV2 TRBD2 13 - TGTGCCAGACGCGGGACTAGCACCCACGAGCAGTACTTC CARRGTSTHEQYF
TRBJ2-7 TRBV25-1 - 11 many TGTGCCAGCAGTGATTACTACGAGCAGTACTTC CASSDYYEQYF
TRBJ1-4 TRBV3-1/TRBV3-2 - 15 - TGTGCCAGCAGCCAAGTTGAGGGGGTTAGTGAAAAACTGTTTTTT CASSQVEGVSEKLFF
TRBJ1-2 TRBV3-1/TRBV3-2 - 15 - TGTGCCAGCAGCCAACCGACAGTTCCCCACTATGGCTACACCTTC CASSQPTVPHYGYTF
TRBJ1-5 TRBV29-1 - 14 - TGCAGCGTTGCACCGGACAGTTCGAATCAGCCCCAGCATTTT CSVAPDSSNQPQHF
TRBJ1-3 TRBV5-1 - 14 - TGCGCCAGCAGTGATGCCTACTCTGGAAACACCATATATTTT CASSDAYSGNTIYF
TRBJ2-7 TRBV28 - 12 - TGTGCCAGCACCGACCGGGACTACGAGCAGTACTTC CASTDRDYEQYF
TRBJ2-2 TRBV5-1 TRBD1 15 - TGCGCCAGCAGCTTGGGACAGGGTAGCACCGGGGAGCTGTTTTTT CASSLGQGSTGELFF
TRBJ1-5 TRBV19 TRBD1 13 - TGTGCCAGTAGACAGGGGACGGGACAGCCCCAGCATTTT CASRQGTGQPQHF
TRBJ2-2 TRBV28 TRBD2 15 - TGTGCCAGCAGTCCGGGCGGCGGGAGGGCAGGGGAGCTGTTTTTT CASSPGGGRAGELFF
TRBJ2-2 TRBV27 TRBD2 15 - TGTGCCAGCGGAATCTCTAGCGGGCTCGCCGGGGAGCTGTTTTTT CASGISSGLAGELFF
TRBJ1-1 TRBV4-3 - 15 few TGCGCCAGCAGCCAAGTCGCGGCCAAGGCCCTTGAAGCTTTCTTT CASSQVAAKALEAFF
TRBJ1-5 TRBV30 TRBD1 16 - TGTGCCTGGAGCCCCGGGACAGGGGGAAGCAATCAGCCCCAGCATTTT CAWSPGTGGSNQPQHF
TRBJ2-3 TRBV6-5 - 14 - TGTGCCAGCGCCCTGGGAGTGGGCACAGATACGCAGTATTTT CASALGVGTDTQYF
TRBJ2-1 TRBV19 TRBD2 14 - TGTGCCAGTAGTACCTTAGCGGGAGTGGATGAGCAGTTCTTC CASSTLAGVDEQFF
TRBJ2-7 TRBV5-1 TRBD1 14 - TGCGCCAGCAGCTTTACAGGGGAGACCTACGAGCAGTACTTC CASSFTGETYEQYF
TRBJ2-7 TRBV27 - 13 - TGTGCCAGTACCGGACACTCGAAAAACCAGCAGTACTTC CASTGHSKNQQYF
TRBJ2-6 TRBV24-1 TRBD1 16 - TGTGCCACCAGTGGGACAGGTTCCTCTGGGGCCAACGTCCTGACTTTC CATSGTGSSGANVLTF
TRBJ2-3 TRBV4-1 - 17 - TGCGCCAGCAGCCAAGACAGTGCGGAGCGTCAGGGAGATACGCAGTATTTT CASSQDSAERQGDTQYF
TRBJ2-5 TRBV5-1 - 13 - TGCGCCAGCAGTTCGGGACTTCAAGAGACCCAGTACTTC CASSSGLQETQYF
TRBJ2-5 TRBV5-6 TRBD1 16 - TGTGCCAGCAGCACTCGACCGGGACAGGGGTTGAAGACCCAGTACTTC CASSTRPGQGLKTQYF
TRBJ1-1 TRBV4-1 - 15 - TGCGCCAGCAGCCTTCAGCGGGAATTGAACACTGAAGCTTTCTTT CASSLQRELNTEAFF
TRBJ2-1 TRBV4-2 TRBD2 16 - TGTGCCAGCAGCCTCCGGACTAGCGGAGCCTACAATGAGCAGTTCTTC CASSLRTSGAYNEQFF
TRBJ1-2 TRBV5-6 TRBD1 14 - TGTGCCAGCAGTATGAGGGGGCACCACTATGGCTACACCTTC CASSMRGHHYGYTF
TRBJ2-7 TRBV5-6 TRBD1 19 - TGTGCCAGCAGCCCTTACAGGGGACGACGTCTGGGGAGCGCCTACGAGCAGTACTTC CASSPYRGRRLGSAYEQYF
TRBJ1-4 TRBV28 TRBD1 13 once TGTGCCAGCAGGGGACAGCCGAATGAAAAACTGTTTTTT CASRGQPNEKLFF
TRBJ2-7 TRBV18 - 17 once TGTGCCAGCTCCCCCACAGGGGTGAGGCTAGCGGGCTACGAGCAGTACTTC CASSPTGVRLAGYEQYF
TRBJ1-2 TRBV28 - 13 - TGTGCCAGCAGTTTGGGCCAGAACTATGGCTACACCTTC CASSLGQNYGYTF
TRBJ2-7 TRBV28 TRBD2 16 - TGTGCCAGCAGTTTCTTGGTTAGCGGGAGTATTAGCGAGCAGTACTTC CASSFLVSGSISEQYF
TRBJ2-2 TRBV10-3 - 18 - TGTGCCATCAGTGAGCCCTGGACACGACCACTCGACACCGGGGAGCTGTTTTTT CAISEPWTRPLDTGELFF
TRBJ1-2 TRBV3-1/TRBV3-2 - 12 once TGTGCCAGCGGCGGCGGGAACTATGGCTACACCTTC CASGGGNYGYTF
TRBJ2-5 TRBV2 TRBD1 14 few TGTGCCAGCAGTTATGACAGGGACCAAGAGACCCAGTACTTC CASSYDRDQETQYF
TRBJ2-1 TRBV30 - 13 - TGTGCCTGGAGTGGTAACAGTTACAATGAGCAGTTCTTC CAWSGNSYNEQFF
TRBJ1-4 TRBV27 TRBD1 14 - TGTGCCAGCAGTTCCAGGGGGCAAGGTGAAAAACTGTTTTTT CASSSRGQGEKLFF
TRBJ2-1 TRBV6-1 TRBD2 14 few TGTGCCAGCAGTGAATGGCGGGAGCACAATGAGCAGTTCTTC CASSEWREHNEQFF
TRBJ2-7 TRBV7-4 - 15 - TGTGCCAGCAGCTTAGAGCGGTACCCCGTCTACGAGCAGTACTTC CASSLERYPVYEQYF
TRBJ1-4 TRBV15 - 17 once TGTGCCACCAGCAGGATAGCAGGAGGGACGGGGAATGAAAAACTGTTTTTT CATSRIAGGTGNEKLFF
TRBJ2-1 TRBV2 TRBD2 14 - TGTGCCAGCAGTGTTGATAGCGGGGCGGATGAGCAGTTCTTC CASSVDSGADEQFF
TRBJ2-1 TRBV18 - 13 - TGTGCCAGCTCACCAGTGGTAGACAATGAGCAGTTCTTC CASSPVVDNEQFF
TRBJ2-1 TRBV18 TRBD2 17 - TGTGCCAGCTCACCCTGGACTAGCGGGAGTTGGTCCGGGGAGCAGTTCTTC CASSPWTSGSWSGEQFF
TRBJ2-2 TRBV29-1 - 13 - TGCAGCGTTGATACGGGAGAAGCCGGGGAGCTGTTTTTT CSVDTGEAGELFF
TRBJ2-5 TRBV9 - 15 - TGTGCCAGCAGCGTAGCCTCGACAGCGACGGAGACCCAGTACTTC CASSVASTATETQYF
TRBJ2-7 TRBV7-2 - 13 - TGTGCCAGCAGCTTGGGACATTCCTACGAGCAGTACTTC CASSLGHSYEQYF
TRBJ2-1 TRBV19 TRBD2 15 - TGTGCCAGTAGTATTAAGCGGGACCCTTCCAATGAGCAGTTCTTC CASSIKRDPSNEQFF
TRBJ2-1 TRBV4-3 TRBD2 16 - TGCGCCAGCAGCCAAGAGGTTAGCGGGAGCGTCAATGAGCAGTTCTTC CASSQEVSGSVNEQFF
TRBJ1-2 TRBV28 - 13 - TGTGCCAGCAGTTTGAACACCGTCTATGGCTACACCTTC CASSLNTVYGYTF
TRBJ2-2 TRBV5-4 TRBD1 16 few TGTGCCAGCAGCAGATTAGGACAGGTGTACACCGGGGAGCTGTTTTTT CASSRLGQVYTGELFF
TRBJ1-4 TRBV4-2 TRBD1 16 - TGTGCCAGCAGCCAGGCCGGGCAGGGGGCGGATGAAAAACTGTTTTTT CASSQAGQGADEKLFF